Each of the 5 T cell receptor beta chains below was sequenced from the same sample in a study of cytomegalovirus exposure and HLA in healthy donors. The repertoire was sequenced with immunoSEQ multiplex PCR; TCRdb's copy has only in-frame clones and lacks some. The table has around 230,000 clones, approximately 83% seen once. Material: PBMCs. The receptor source for this set is a woman in her twenties or thirties in good health and CMV-seropositive.

This sequence joins TRBV18 and TRBJ2-7, with 9 bases that match TRBD1. The CDR3 has 13 residues. Germline CDR1 is KGHSH and CDR2 is LQKENI. The V gene end was trimmed by 4 bases and the J gene end by 4 bases; junction bases not matched to a gene: 2. CDR3 DNA sequence: TGTGCCAGCTCACTACAGGGGGCTTACGAGCAGTACTTC. Its translation: CASSLQGAYEQYF.

This clone was observed once. The genes are TRBV27 and TRBJ2-7; TRBD1 aligns across 10 bases. The CDR3 has 15 amino acids. Germline V gene lookup returns CDR1 MNHEY and CDR2 SMNVEV (reference sequence). Trimming removed 6 bases from V and 1 base from J; junction bases left unmatched: 6. This CDR3 reads CASSPPDRGSYEQYF. The CDR3 nucleotides read TGTGCCAGCAGCCCCCCGGACAGGGGGTCCTACGAGCAGTACTTC.

The chain employs TRBV4-2 and TRBJ2-3, with D possibly matching TRBD2 (6 bases). Germline V gene data show CDR1 as LGHNA and CDR2 as YNFKEQ. The CDR3 contains 17 residues. Trimming pared 0 bases from V and 3 bases from J, leaving 16 bases between. The chain's CDR3 is CASSQDAGLVITDTQYF. The CDR3 DNA sequence: TGTGCCAGCAGCCAAGATGCGGGACTGGTGATAACAGATACGCAGTATTTT.

This clone showed up just once. The chain links TRBV7-3 to TRBJ2-6, with D possibly being TRBD2 (5 bases). V was trimmed by 6 bases and J by 3 bases, leaving 15 bases between them. CDR3 length: 16 residues. Germline loops: CDR1 SGHTA, CDR2 FQGTGA. CDR3 sequence reads: CASSPRRGLGANVLTF. The CDR3 coding sequence is TGTGCCAGCAGTCCGAGGAGAGGGCTTGGGGCCAACGTCCTGACTTTC.

J is TRBJ1-2 and V is TRBV2; 11 bases line up with TRBD1. There are 15 residues in the CDR3. The V gene's germline CDR1 is SNHLY and CDR2 FYNNEI. V dropped 5 bases and J dropped 2; count of bases not matched to a gene: 4. The CDR3 DNA sequence: TGTGCCAGCAGTCGGGACAGGGGGTTCAACTATGGCTACACCTTC. Residues: CASSRDRGFNYGYTF.